Below, 5 T cell receptor beta chains from the same sample are listed, as sequenced in a study of cytomegalovirus exposure and HLA in healthy donors. Use of 60 Vbeta and 13 Jbeta primers characterized the PCR. Produced via immunoSEQ multiplex PCR; TCRdb's table is partial and in-frame only. The sample yields 150,000 or so clones, 70% to 85% seen once. What was sequenced was PBMCs. The receptors originated from a young man in good health and CMV-seropositive.

The chain recombines TRBV5-1 with TRBJ2-7, with TRBD2 matching 10 bases. This CDR3 is 15 amino acids long. After removal of 0 bases from V and 5 bases from J, the junction contained 5 bases not matched to a gene. Looked up from germline, CDR1 is SGHRS and CDR2 is YFSETQ. CDR3 bases: TGCGCCAGCAGCTTGGCCGTTGGGACTAGCGACGAGCAGTACTTC. It specifies CASSLAVGTSDEQYF.

The genes are TRBV28 and TRBJ2-7, with 11 bases aligning to TRBD2. The CDR3 has 16 amino acids. Looked up from germline, CDR1 is MDHEN and CDR2 is SYDVKM. V gave up 4 bases and J gave up 1 base; unmatched junction bases: 6. CDR3 bases: TGTGCCAGCAGTTCCCATAGCGGGAGGGATTCCTACGAGCAGTACTTC. Translating it yields CASSSHSGRDSYEQYF. The entire variable domain, with the rest obtained from reference TRBV28 and TRBJ2-7, is as follows: DVKVTQSSRYLVKRTGEKVFLECVQDMDHENMFWYRQDPGLGLRLIYFSYDVKMKEKGDIPEGYSVSREKKERFSLILESASTNQTSMYLCASSSHSGRDSYEQYFGPGTRLTVT.

In the case of this clone: One end of the junction fails to match germline, which may point to a read error. The chain carries TRBV7-7 and TRBJ2-5, with a possible D match to TRBD1 (6 bases). Germline CDR1 is SSHAT and CDR2 is FNYEAQ (reference sequence). The CDR3 covers 13 residues. The CDR3 region has the DNA TGTGCTAGCAGCCAAGGGACAAAAGAGACCCAGTACTTC. Translated: CASSQGTKETQYF.

Regarding this clone: In the same sample, other DNA sequences code for this CDR3. The J gene is TRBJ1-4, the V gene TRBV28; 11 bases map to TRBD1. The CDR3 is 15 amino acids. Germline V gene lookup returns CDR1 MDHEN and CDR2 SYDVKM. The trim removed 6 bases at V and 10 bases at J, leaving 10 bases unmatched. CDR3 region: CASRLGGQGAGKLFF. The CDR3 DNA reads TGTGCCAGCAGGCTGGGTGGACAGGGGGCTGGAAAACTGTTTTTT.

The rearrangement links TRBV27 to TRBJ1-5; TRBD1 might be the D (6 bases). Germline V lookup: CDR1 MNHEY, CDR2 SMNVEV (reference sequence). V was clipped by 5 bases and J by 5 bases, with 10 bases between them. The CDR3 is 13 amino acids. CDR3: CASSLQGHQPQHF. CDR3 sequence (DNA): TGTGCCAGCAGTCTCCAGGGGCATCAGCCCCAGCATTTT.